This TCR beta chain was observed in a study of beta chain features in type 1 diabetes. The study, taken as a whole, reports: Shortening that was moderate but significant affected the TCRB CDR3s of Type 1 diabetes patients in all four CD4+ subsets. The similarity of naive, central memory and Treg TCRB repertoires appeared greater among patients than among healthy donors.

Trimming stripped 3 bases from V and 5 bases from J, with 7 bases between. This CDR3 contains 12 residues. Germline loops: CDR1 MDHEN, CDR2 SYDVKM. Purity (above 95%) was reached by all sorted populations. Remarks on this clone: Its target is unknown.

The isolated RNA, all of it, was reverse transcribed, so expressed TCRB transcripts were what got sequenced. Profiled with immunoSEQ multiplex PCR; TCRdb holds only in-frame clones, not every one. Of hundreds of thousands of clones listed, around an eighth are singletons. The TCR originated in a man aged 18 to 30 with type 1 diabetes. The sample comprised naive CD4+ T cells from blood. The genes are TRBV28 and TRBJ1-2; D call uncertain. Here the CDR3 DNA reads TGTGCCAGCAGTTTTGGGCAGTATGGCTACACCTTC. Translated: CASSFGQYGYTF.